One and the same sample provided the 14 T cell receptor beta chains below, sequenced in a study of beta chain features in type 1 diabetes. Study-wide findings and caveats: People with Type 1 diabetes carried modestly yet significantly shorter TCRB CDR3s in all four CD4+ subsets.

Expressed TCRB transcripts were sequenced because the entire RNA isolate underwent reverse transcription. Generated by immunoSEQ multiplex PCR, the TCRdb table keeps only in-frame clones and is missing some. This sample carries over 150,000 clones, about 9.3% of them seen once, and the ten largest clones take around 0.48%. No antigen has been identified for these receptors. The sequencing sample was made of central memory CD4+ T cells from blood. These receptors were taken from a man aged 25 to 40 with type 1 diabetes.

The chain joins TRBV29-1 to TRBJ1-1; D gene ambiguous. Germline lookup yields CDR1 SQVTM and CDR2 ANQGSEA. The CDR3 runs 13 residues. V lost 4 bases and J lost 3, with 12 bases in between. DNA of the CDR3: TGCAGCGTTGGTCTCGGCGGGGACACTGAAGCTTTCTTT. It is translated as CSVGLGGDTEAFF.

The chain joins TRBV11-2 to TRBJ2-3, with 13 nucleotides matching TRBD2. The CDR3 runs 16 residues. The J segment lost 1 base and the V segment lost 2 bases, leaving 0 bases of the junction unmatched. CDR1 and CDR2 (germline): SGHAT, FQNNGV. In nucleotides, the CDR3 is TGTGCCAGCAGCTTAACTAGCGGGAGGGGCACAGATACGCAGTATTTT. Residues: CASSLTSGRGTDTQYF.

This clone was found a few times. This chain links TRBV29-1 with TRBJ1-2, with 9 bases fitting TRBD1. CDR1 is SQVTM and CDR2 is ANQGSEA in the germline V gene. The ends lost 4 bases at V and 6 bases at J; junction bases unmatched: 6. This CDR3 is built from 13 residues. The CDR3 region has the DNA TGCAGCGTTGTGGGACAGGGAGGGAATGGCTACACCTTC. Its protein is CSVVGQGGNGYTF. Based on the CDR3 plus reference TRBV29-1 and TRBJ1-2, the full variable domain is SAVISQKPSRDICQRGTSLTIQCQVDSQVTMMFWYRQQPGQSLTLIATANQGSEATYESGFVIDKFPISRPNLTFSTLTVSNMSPEDSSIYLCSVVGQGGNGYTFGSGTRLTVV.

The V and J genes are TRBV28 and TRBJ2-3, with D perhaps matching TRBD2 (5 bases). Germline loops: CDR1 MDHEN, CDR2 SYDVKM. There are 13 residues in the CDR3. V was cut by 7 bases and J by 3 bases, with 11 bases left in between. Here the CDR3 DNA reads TGTGCCAGCAAAGCTAGGAGGACAGATACGCAGTATTTT. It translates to CASKARRTDTQYF. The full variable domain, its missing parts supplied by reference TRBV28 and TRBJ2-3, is DVKVTQSSRYLVKRTGEKVFLECVQDMDHENMFWYRQDPGLGLRLIYFSYDVKMKEKGDIPEGYSVSREKKERFSLILESASTNQTSMYLCASKARRTDTQYFGPGTRLTVL.

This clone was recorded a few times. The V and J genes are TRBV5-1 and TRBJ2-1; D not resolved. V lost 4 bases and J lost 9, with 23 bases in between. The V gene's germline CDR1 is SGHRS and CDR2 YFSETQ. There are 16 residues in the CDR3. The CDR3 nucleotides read TGCGCCAGCAGCAACGGTCAGCTTTCCATTACGGGTGAGCAGTTCTTC. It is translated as CASSNGQLSITGEQFF.

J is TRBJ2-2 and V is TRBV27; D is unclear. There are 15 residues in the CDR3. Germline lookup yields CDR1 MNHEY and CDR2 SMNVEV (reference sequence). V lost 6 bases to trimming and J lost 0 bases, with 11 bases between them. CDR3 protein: CASRVAHTNTGELFF. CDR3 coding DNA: TGTGCCAGCAGAGTTGCACACACGAACACCGGGGAGCTGTTTTTT.

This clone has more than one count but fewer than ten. CDR3 region: CASSSPSGRARELFF. In nucleotides, the CDR3 is TGTGCCAGCAGCTCTCCTAGCGGGAGGGCCCGGGAGCTGTTTTTT. The V gene is TRBV5-4, the J gene TRBJ2-2; 12 bases match TRBD2. CDR1 and CDR2 from the germline V gene are SGHNT and YYREEE (reference sequence). This CDR3 has 15 residues. After removal of 3 bases from V and 9 bases from J, the junction contained 6 bases not matched to a gene.

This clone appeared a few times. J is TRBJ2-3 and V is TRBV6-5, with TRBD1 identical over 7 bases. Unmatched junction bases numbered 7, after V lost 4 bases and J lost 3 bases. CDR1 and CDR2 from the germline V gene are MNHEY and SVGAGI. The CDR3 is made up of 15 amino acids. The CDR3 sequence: CASSSHTDRTDTQYF. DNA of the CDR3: TGTGCCAGCAGTTCCCACACGGACAGGACAGATACGCAGTATTTT.

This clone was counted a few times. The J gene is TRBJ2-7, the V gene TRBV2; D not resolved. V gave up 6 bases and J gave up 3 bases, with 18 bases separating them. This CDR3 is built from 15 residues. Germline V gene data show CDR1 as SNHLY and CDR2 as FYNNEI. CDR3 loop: CASSGDPRQYYEQYF. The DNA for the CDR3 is TGTGCCAGCAGCGGCGACCCGCGGCAGTACTACGAGCAGTACTTC.

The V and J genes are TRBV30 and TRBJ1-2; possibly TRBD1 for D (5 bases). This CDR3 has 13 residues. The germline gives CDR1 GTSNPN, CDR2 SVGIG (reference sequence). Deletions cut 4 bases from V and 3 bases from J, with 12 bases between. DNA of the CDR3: TGTGCCTGGACAGACAGTTCGGACTATGGCTACACCTTC. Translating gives CAWTDSSDYGYTF.

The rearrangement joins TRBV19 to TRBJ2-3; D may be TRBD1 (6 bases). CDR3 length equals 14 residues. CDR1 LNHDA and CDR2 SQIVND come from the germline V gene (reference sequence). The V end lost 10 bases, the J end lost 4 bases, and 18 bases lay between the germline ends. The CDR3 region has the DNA TGTGCCACTATTGACCCAGGGGTCTCAGATACGCAGTATTTT. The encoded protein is CATIDPGVSDTQYF.

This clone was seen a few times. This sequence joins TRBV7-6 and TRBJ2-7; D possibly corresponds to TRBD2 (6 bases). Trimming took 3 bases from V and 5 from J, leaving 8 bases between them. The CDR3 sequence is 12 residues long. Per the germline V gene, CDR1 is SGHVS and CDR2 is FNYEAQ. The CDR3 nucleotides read TGTGCCAGCAGCTTGACTAGTAACGAGCAGTACTTC. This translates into CASSLTSNEQYF.

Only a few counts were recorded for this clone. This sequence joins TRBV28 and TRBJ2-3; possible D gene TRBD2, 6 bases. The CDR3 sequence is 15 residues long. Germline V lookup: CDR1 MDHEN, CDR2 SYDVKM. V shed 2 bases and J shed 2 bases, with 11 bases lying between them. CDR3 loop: CASSLGGPDTDTQYF. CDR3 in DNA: TGTGCCAGCAGTTTAGGAGGGCCGGACACAGATACGCAGTATTTT. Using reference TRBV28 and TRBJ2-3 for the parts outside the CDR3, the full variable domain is DVKVTQSSRYLVKRTGEKVFLECVQDMDHENMFWYRQDPGLGLRLIYFSYDVKMKEKGDIPEGYSVSREKKERFSLILESASTNQTSMYLCASSLGGPDTDTQYFGPGTRLTVL.

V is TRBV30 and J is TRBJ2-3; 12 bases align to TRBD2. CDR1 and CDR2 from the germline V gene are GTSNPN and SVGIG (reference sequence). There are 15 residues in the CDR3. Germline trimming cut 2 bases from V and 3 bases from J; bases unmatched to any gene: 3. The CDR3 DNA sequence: TGTGCCTGGAGTACCGGACTAGCGGGAACAGATACGCAGTATTTT. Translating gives CAWSTGLAGTDTQYF.